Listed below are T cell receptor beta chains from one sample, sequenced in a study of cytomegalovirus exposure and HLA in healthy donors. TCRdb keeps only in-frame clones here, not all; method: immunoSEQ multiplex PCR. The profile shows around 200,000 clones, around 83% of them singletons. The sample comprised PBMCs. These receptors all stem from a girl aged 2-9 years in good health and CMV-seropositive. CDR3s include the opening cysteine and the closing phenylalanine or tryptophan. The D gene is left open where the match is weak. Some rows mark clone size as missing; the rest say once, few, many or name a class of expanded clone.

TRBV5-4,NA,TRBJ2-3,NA,TGTGCCAGCAGCTTGGAGGGACACTTCACAGATACGCAGTATTTT,CASSLEGHFTDTQYF
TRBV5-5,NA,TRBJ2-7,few,TGTGCCAGCAGCGGAGCACAGGGTTCCTACGAGCAGTACTTC,CASSGAQGSYEQYF
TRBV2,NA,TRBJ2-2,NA,TGTGCCAGCAGTGAAAGGGCTGCTAGCGTCACCGGGGAGCTGTTTTTT,CASSERAASVTGELFF
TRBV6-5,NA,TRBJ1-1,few,TGTGCCAGCAGTTTGAGACAGGAAAGCTCTGAAGCTTTCTTT,CASSLRQESSEAFF
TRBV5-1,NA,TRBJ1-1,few,TGCGCCAGCAGCCCCGGACCGGGGGAGGAAGCTTTCTTT,CASSPGPGEEAFF
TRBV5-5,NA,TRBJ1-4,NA,TGTGCCAGCAGCCCGCACGCGGCAGGGATAGGAGAAAAACTGTTTTTT,CASSPHAAGIGEKLFF
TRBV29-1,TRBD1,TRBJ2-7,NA,TGCAGCGTTGAAGATCCGTCGGGACAGGCTTACGAGCAGTACTTC,CSVEDPSGQAYEQYF
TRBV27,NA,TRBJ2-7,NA,TGTGCCAGCAGACCTCAACCTCTCAGGGGCGAGCAGTACTTC,CASRPQPLRGEQYF
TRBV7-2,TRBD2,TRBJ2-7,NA,TGTGCCAGCAGCTTATCGTTACTAGCGGGAGTCGGCGAGCAGTACTTC,CASSLSLLAGVGEQYF
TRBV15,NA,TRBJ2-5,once,TGTGCCACCAGCATTAACAGGGAGATCCCCCAAGAGACCCAGTACTTC,CATSINREIPQETQYF
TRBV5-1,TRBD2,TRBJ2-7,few,TGCGCCAGCAGCTCGGCTAGCGGGAGGGCCCAGGAGCAGTACTTC,CASSSASGRAQEQYF
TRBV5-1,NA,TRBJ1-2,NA,TGCGCCAGCAGCTTGGCCTTTGCAGGGAAGGACTATGGCTACACCTTC,CASSLAFAGKDYGYTF
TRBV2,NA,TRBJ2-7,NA,TGTGCCAGCAGACGGAGCTCCTACGAGCAGTACTTC,CASRRSSYEQYF
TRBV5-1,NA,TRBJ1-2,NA,TGCGCCAGCAGCTTGACGAGAGGAAGCAATTATGGCTACACCTTC,CASSLTRGSNYGYTF
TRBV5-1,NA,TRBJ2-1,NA,TGCGCCAGCAGCTTGGAGGGGGATACGGTCGGTGAGCAGTTCTTC,CASSLEGDTVGEQFF
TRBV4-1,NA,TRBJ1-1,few,TGCGCCAGCAGCCAAGATTCGGAGGGTAGGGCTTTCTTT,CASSQDSEGRAFF
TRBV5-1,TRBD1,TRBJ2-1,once,TGCGCCAGCAGCTTCGGACAGGGCCCCTACAATGAGCAGTTCTTC,CASSFGQGPYNEQFF
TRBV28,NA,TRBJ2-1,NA,TGTGCCACCCAGGGTTGGGCTGAGCAGTTCTTC,CATQGWAEQFF
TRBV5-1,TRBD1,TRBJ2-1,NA,TGCGCCAGCAGCTTCGGCAGGACAGGGAGAGATGAGCAGTTCTTC,CASSFGRTGRDEQFF
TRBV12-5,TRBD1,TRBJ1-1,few,TGTGCTAGTGGTTTGCTGTTCGACAGGGGGTTCACTGAAGCTTTCTTT,CASGLLFDRGFTEAFF
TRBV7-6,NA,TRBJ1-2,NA,TGTGCCAGCAGCTTTGCCCAGAACTATGGCTACACCTTC,CASSFAQNYGYTF
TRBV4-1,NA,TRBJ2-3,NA,TGCGCCAGCAGCCAAGATAGGGGTCTTAACACAGATACGCAGTATTTT,CASSQDRGLNTDTQYF
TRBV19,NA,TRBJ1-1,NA,TGTGCCAGTAGTATAGATTCTGGGGGCGAAGCTTTCTTT,CASSIDSGGEAFF
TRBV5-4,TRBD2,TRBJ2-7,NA,TGTGCCAGCAGCTCTGGGACTAGCCCGTGGGAGCAGTACTTC,CASSSGTSPWEQYF
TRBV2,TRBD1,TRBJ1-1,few,TGTGCCACACAACAGGGGGCGATGGCTGAAGCTTTCTTT,CATQQGAMAEAFF
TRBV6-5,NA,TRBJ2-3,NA,TGTGCCAGCGGATCAAATCAGGGGCTCACAGATACGCAGTATTTT,CASGSNQGLTDTQYF